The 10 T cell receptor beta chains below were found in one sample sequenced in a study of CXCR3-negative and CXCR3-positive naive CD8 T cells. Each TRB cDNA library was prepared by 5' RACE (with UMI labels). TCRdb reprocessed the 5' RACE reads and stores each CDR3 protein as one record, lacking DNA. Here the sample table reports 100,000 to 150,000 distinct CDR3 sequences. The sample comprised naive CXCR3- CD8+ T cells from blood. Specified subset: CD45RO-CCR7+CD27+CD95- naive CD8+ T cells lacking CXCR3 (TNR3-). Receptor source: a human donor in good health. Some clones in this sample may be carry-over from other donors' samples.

CDR3 amino acids: CSARDIERGYNEQFF. The chain recombines TRBV20-1 with TRBJ2-1. The CDR3 is made up of 15 amino acids. Germline V gene lookup returns CDR1 DFQATT and CDR2 SNEGSKA (reference sequence).

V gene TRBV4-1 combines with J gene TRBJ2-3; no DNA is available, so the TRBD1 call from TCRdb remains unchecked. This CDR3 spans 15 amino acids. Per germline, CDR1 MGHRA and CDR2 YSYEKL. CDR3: CASSQVQGSTDTQYF.

The CDR3 protein is CASSLVVPDEQYF. The chain combines TRBV7-2 with TRBJ2-7; there is no DNA to check the TCRdb D call of TRBD1. Per germline, CDR1 SGHTA and CDR2 FQGNSA. The CDR3 spans 13 residues.

CDR3 sequence reads: CSARDFQRPNTGELFF. V usage is TRBV20-1 and J usage is TRBJ2-2. CDR1 DFQATT and CDR2 SNEGSKA come from the germline V gene (reference sequence). The CDR3 has 16 amino acids.

The CDR3 region is CASSLAPLSEQYF. This chain connects TRBV5-1 to TRBJ2-7; the TRBD2 assignment by TCRdb is unverifiable without DNA. Germline V gives CDR1 SGHRS, CDR2 YFSETQ. The CDR3 extends over 13 amino acids. The full variable domain, with the rest looked up from reference TRBV5-1 and TRBJ2-7, is KAGVTQTPRYLIKTRGQQVTLSCSPISGHRSVSWYQQTPGQGLQFLFEYFSETQRNKGNFPGRFSGRQFSNSRSEMNVSTLELGDSALYLCASSLAPLSEQYFGPGTRLTVT.

This CDR3 is CASSQTNGAPYEQYF. The rearrangement uses TRBV4-1 and TRBJ2-7; TCRdb's D call, TRBD1, is unchecked because there is no DNA. Germline V gene lookup returns CDR1 MGHRA and CDR2 YSYEKL. The CDR3 loop spans 15 amino acids.

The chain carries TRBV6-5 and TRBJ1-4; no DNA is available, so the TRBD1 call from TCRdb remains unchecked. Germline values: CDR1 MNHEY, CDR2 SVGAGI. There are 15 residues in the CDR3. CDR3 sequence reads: CASSYSRGVNEKLFF.

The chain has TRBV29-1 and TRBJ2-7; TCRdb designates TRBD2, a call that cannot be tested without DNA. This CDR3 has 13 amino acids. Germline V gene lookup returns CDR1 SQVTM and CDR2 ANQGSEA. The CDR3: CSVDSGSSYEQYF.

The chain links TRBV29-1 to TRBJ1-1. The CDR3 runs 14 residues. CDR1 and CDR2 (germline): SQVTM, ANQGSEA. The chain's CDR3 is CSVVWAERYTEAFF.

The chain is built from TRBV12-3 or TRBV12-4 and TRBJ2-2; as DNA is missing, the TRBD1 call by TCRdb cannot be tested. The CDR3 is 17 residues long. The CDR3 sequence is CASSPDRGSTNTGELFF.